These 8 T cell receptor beta chains came from one sample sequenced in a study of T cell responses to AZD1222 COVID-19 vaccine. Sequencing used immunoSEQ multiplex PCR; TCRdb keeps in-frame clones, though not all of them. The sample includes about 120,000 clones, around 87% of them seen just once. The input for sequencing was peripheral blood, taken on day 0 of AZD1222 vaccination. The receptors come from an adult in good health.

The chain recombines TRBV28 with TRBJ2-7; 7 bases fit TRBD1. The CDR3 is made up of 18 amino acids. CDR1 is MDHEN, CDR2 SYDVKM, per germline. Germline trimming cut 2 bases from V and 3 bases from J; bases unmatched to any gene: 16. CDR3 sequence reads: CASSLPPPTGAYNYEQYF. Here the CDR3 DNA reads TGTGCCAGCAGTTTACCGCCCCCTACAGGGGCCTATAACTACGAGCAGTACTTC.

This rearrangement joins TRBV30 to TRBJ2-1, with D perhaps matching TRBD1 or TRBD2 (6 bases each). This CDR3 spans 13 amino acids. The germline V gene encodes CDR1 GTSNPN and CDR2 SVGIG (reference sequence). Trimming removed 0 bases at V and 7 bases at J, with 10 bases between. The CDR3 here is CAWSVSGANEQFF. The CDR3 DNA reads as TGTGCCTGGAGTGTGTCGGGGGCTAATGAGCAGTTCTTC.

This clone was observed a single time. The chain couples TRBV2 to TRBJ2-7, with 7 bases fitting TRBD1. The V gene end was trimmed by 6 bases and the J gene end by 4 bases; junction bases not matched to a gene: 6. Germline lookup yields CDR1 SNHLY and CDR2 FYNNEI. The CDR3 loop spans 13 amino acids. The CDR3 loop reads CASRQGWGYEQYF. In DNA, the CDR3 is TGTGCCAGCAGACAGGGGTGGGGGTACGAGCAGTACTTC. Variable domain in full (rest from reference TRBV2 and TRBJ2-7): EPEVTQTPSHQVTQMGQEVILRCVPISNHLYFYWYRQILGQKVEFLVSFYNNEISEKSEIFDDQFSVERPDGSNFTLKIRSTKLEDSAMYFCASRQGWGYEQYFGPGTRLTVT.

J is TRBJ2-1 and V is TRBV6-2 or TRBV6-3; maybe TRBD2 (6 bases). Germline V CDR1 and CDR2: MNHEY, SVGEGT. The CDR3 consists of 15 residues. Trimming cost V 4 bases and J 5 bases, with 15 bases left between them. The CDR3 bases are TGTGCCAGCAGTTTGCCCCGAGGGGAGGACAATGAGCAGTTCTTC. It yields the protein CASSLPRGEDNEQFF.

V usage is TRBV28 and J usage is TRBJ1-1; D might be TRBD1 (5 bases). The CDR3 is 15 amino acids. The V end was cut by 2 bases, the J end by 1 base, with 11 bases between. From germline, CDR1 is MDHEN and CDR2 SYDVKM. In nucleotides, the CDR3 is TGTGCCAGCAGTTTAAGCGGGGGAGGGAACACTGAAGCTTTCTTT. Translation: CASSLSGGGNTEAFF.

This chain connects TRBV9 to TRBJ2-7; perhaps TRBD1 as D (6 bases). The CDR3 spans 14 residues. Between the trimmed V and J ends, which lost 1 base and 4 bases, there was a span of 12 bases. Germline V gene sequence: CDR1 SGDLS, CDR2 YYNGEE. The CDR3 loop is CASSVQPGEYEQYF. The CDR3, as DNA: TGTGCCAGCAGCGTACAACCAGGGGAGTACGAGCAGTACTTC.

The chain recombines TRBV5-4 with TRBJ1-1; D possibly corresponds to TRBD1 (5 bases). The V end was cut by 9 bases, the J end by 11 bases, with 14 bases between. This CDR3 is 10 amino acids long. CDR1 and CDR2 (germline): SGHNT, YYREEE (reference sequence). The CDR3, as DNA: TGTGCCAACCCAGGGCCGTGGGCTTTCTTT. Translated, it gives CANPGPWAFF. The full variable domain, with the rest looked up from reference TRBV5-4 and TRBJ1-1, is ETGVTQSPTHLIKTRGQQVTLRCSSQSGHNTVSWYQQALGQGPQFIFQYYREEENGRGNFPPRFSGLQFPNYSSELNVNALELDDSALYLCANPGPWAFFGQGTRLTVV.

The V gene is TRBV5-1, the J gene TRBJ2-5; the D is unclear. This CDR3 region has 11 residues. Between the trimmed V and J ends, which lost 9 bases and 2 bases, there was a span of 8 bases. The germline CDR1 and CDR2 sequences are SGHRS and YFSETQ. Here the CDR3 reads CATGPQETQYF. DNA of the CDR3: TGCGCCACCGGGCCACAAGAGACCCAGTACTTC.